This TCR beta chain was captured by sequencing in a study of T cells expressing NK-cell markers. As for the study in general: Among the eight sequenced donors, seven tested HCMV-seropositive and one tested seronegative.

TCRdb re-called the 5' RACE reads and catalogs CDR3 proteins one per entry, DNA excluded. The table gives 150,000 to 160,000 distinct CDR3 sequences; the top ten clones make up around a third of it. The CDR3 has 13 amino acids. Germline values: CDR1 SGHRS, CDR2 YFSETQ. Study results and limitations: A few of the donors also had these clonotypes leading their CD3+CD56-NKG2C+ fraction.

Remarks on this clonotype: What it binds is unknown.

The sample was blood T cells: a sorted CD56 or NKG2C T cell subset, CD4+ or CD8+ T cells, or bulk PBMC T cells (not recorded which). This rearrangement joins TRBV5-1 to TRBJ2-7; TCRdb's D call, TRBD1, is unchecked because there is no DNA. The source of this sequence is a woman aged 50 to 60 in good health. CDR3 loop: CASGGDSSYEQYF. The full variable domain, its missing parts supplied by reference TRBV5-1 and TRBJ2-7, is KAGVTQTPRYLIKTRGQQVTLSCSPISGHRSVSWYQQTPGQGLQFLFEYFSETQRNKGNFPGRFSGRQFSNSRSEMNVSTLELGDSALYLCASGGDSSYEQYFGPGTRLTVT.